These T cell receptor beta chains were read from a single sample in a study of T cell responses to AZD1222 COVID-19 vaccine. Using immunoSEQ multiplex PCR, the repertoire was profiled, and TCRdb retains in-frame clones only, with some absent. The sample includes about 75,000 clones, around 86% of them seen just once. Specimen: peripheral blood, collected 28 days after the second AZD1222 dose. The origin of the receptors is an adult who received the AZD1222 COVID-19 vaccine. Each CDR3 is given with its conserved first and last residue. The D gene is left open where the match is weak. The size of a clone is reported for some rows only, either as once, few or many, or as a class for expanded clones.

abundance: once; j_gene: TRBJ1-1; v_gene: TRBV19; d_gene: -; CDR3nt: TGTGCCAGTGGATCACGGTCCAACACTGAAGCTTTCTTT; CDR3aa: CASGSRSNTEAFF
abundance: -; j_gene: TRBJ1-2; v_gene: TRBV30; d_gene: -; CDR3nt: TGTGCCTGGAGACCATCCGACCCCTATGGCTACACCTTC; CDR3aa: CAWRPSDPYGYTF
abundance: few; j_gene: TRBJ2-7; v_gene: TRBV11-2; d_gene: -; CDR3nt: TGTGCCAGCAGCTTAGGGCAGTCTGAGACAGGCGAGCAGTACTTC; CDR3aa: CASSLGQSETGEQYF
abundance: -; j_gene: TRBJ1-2; v_gene: TRBV7-8; d_gene: TRBD1; CDR3nt: TGTGCCAGCAGCTTCACGACAGGGGCTAACTATGGCTACACCTTC; CDR3aa: CASSFTTGANYGYTF
abundance: -; j_gene: TRBJ1-6; v_gene: TRBV2; d_gene: -; CDR3nt: TGTGCCAGCAGTGAGGGAGGGGTTTCACCCCTCCACTTT; CDR3aa: CASSEGGVSPLHF
abundance: -; j_gene: TRBJ1-3; v_gene: TRBV30; d_gene: -; CDR3nt: TGTGCCTGGAGTACAGATGACGGACGATACCTCGGAAACACCATATATTTT; CDR3aa: CAWSTDDGRYLGNTIYF
abundance: -; j_gene: TRBJ1-1; v_gene: TRBV3-1/TRBV3-2; d_gene: -; CDR3nt: TGTGCCAGCAGCGAGCTCCCGGCAGCGAACACTGAAGCTTTCTTT; CDR3aa: CASSELPAANTEAFF
abundance: -; j_gene: TRBJ2-3; v_gene: TRBV5-4; d_gene: TRBD2; CDR3nt: TGTGCCAGCAGCTTGGCAGCGGGGGGGCGGAGTTATACGCAGTATTTT; CDR3aa: CASSLAAGGRSYTQYF
abundance: -; j_gene: TRBJ2-2; v_gene: TRBV30; d_gene: -; CDR3nt: TGTGCCTGGGACCTTGGGGCCACAGCCACCGGGGAGCTGTTTTTT; CDR3aa: CAWDLGATATGELFF
abundance: few; j_gene: TRBJ2-5; v_gene: TRBV6-5; d_gene: -; CDR3nt: TGTGCCAGCAGTATAGACAGGCTAGAGACCCAGTACTTC; CDR3aa: CASSIDRLETQYF
abundance: -; j_gene: TRBJ1-2; v_gene: TRBV6-2/TRBV6-3; d_gene: -; CDR3nt: TGTGCCAGCAGTTACGTTGATGGCTACACCTTC; CDR3aa: CASSYVDGYTF
abundance: -; j_gene: TRBJ2-2; v_gene: TRBV18; d_gene: -; CDR3nt: TGTGCCAGCTCACCTGATACCGGGGAGCTGTTTTTT; CDR3aa: CASSPDTGELFF
abundance: -; j_gene: TRBJ1-1; v_gene: TRBV10-3; d_gene: TRBD1; CDR3nt: TGTGCCATCAGTGCCGGGACAGCCATGAACACTGAAGCTTTCTTT; CDR3aa: CAISAGTAMNTEAFF
abundance: -; j_gene: TRBJ2-3; v_gene: TRBV11-2; d_gene: -; CDR3nt: TGTGCCAGCAGCTTACTCCCCTCGGCAGGATCCACAGATACGCAGTATTTT; CDR3aa: CASSLLPSAGSTDTQYF
abundance: -; j_gene: TRBJ1-4; v_gene: TRBV19; d_gene: TRBD1; CDR3nt: TGTGCCAGTAGTACACCGGGACAGGCTGCAACTAATGAAAAACTGTTTTTT; CDR3aa: CASSTPGQAATNEKLFF
abundance: -; j_gene: TRBJ1-4; v_gene: TRBV5-6; d_gene: -; CDR3nt: TGTGCCAGCAGCTTCGGGGCCTCGTGGAAACTGTTTTTT; CDR3aa: CASSFGASWKLFF
abundance: -; j_gene: TRBJ1-5; v_gene: TRBV5-4; d_gene: -; CDR3nt: TGTGCCAGCAGCATCCATGGCAGGGGTCAGCCCCAGCATTTT; CDR3aa: CASSIHGRGQPQHF
abundance: -; j_gene: TRBJ2-2; v_gene: TRBV7-2; d_gene: -; CDR3nt: TGTGCCAGCAGCTTCCAGGGCGGCACCGGGGAGCTGTTTTTT; CDR3aa: CASSFQGGTGELFF
abundance: -; j_gene: TRBJ2-2; v_gene: TRBV6-2/TRBV6-3; d_gene: TRBD2; CDR3nt: TGTGCCAGCAGTTCCTCTAGCGGGGGGTACACCGGGGAGCTGTTTTTT; CDR3aa: CASSSSSGGYTGELFF
abundance: -; j_gene: TRBJ2-1; v_gene: TRBV3-1/TRBV3-2; d_gene: -; CDR3nt: TGTGCCAGCAGCTCAGGGTACAATGAGCAGTTCTTC; CDR3aa: CASSSGYNEQFF
abundance: -; j_gene: TRBJ1-4; v_gene: TRBV28; d_gene: -; CDR3nt: TGTGCCACCGAGGGTGGACGGACGCTGGGCACTAATGAAAAACTGTTTTTT; CDR3aa: CATEGGRTLGTNEKLFF
abundance: -; j_gene: TRBJ2-1; v_gene: TRBV24-1; d_gene: TRBD1; CDR3nt: TGTGCCACCAGCCCGGGACAGATCAACAATGAGCAGTTCTTC; CDR3aa: CATSPGQINNEQFF
abundance: -; j_gene: TRBJ2-7; v_gene: TRBV4-2; d_gene: -; CDR3nt: TGTGCCAGCAGCGGGGGGGCCAGGGACGAGCAGTACTTC; CDR3aa: CASSGGARDEQYF
abundance: -; j_gene: TRBJ2-7; v_gene: TRBV5-1; d_gene: TRBD2; CDR3nt: TGCGCCAGCAGCTTGGGGACTAGCAACTACGAGCAGTACTTC; CDR3aa: CASSLGTSNYEQYF
abundance: -; j_gene: TRBJ1-5; v_gene: TRBV19; d_gene: -; CDR3nt: TGTGCCAGTAGTCGCAGCAATCAGCCCCAGCATTTT; CDR3aa: CASSRSNQPQHF
abundance: -; j_gene: TRBJ1-6; v_gene: TRBV4-3; d_gene: -; CDR3nt: TGCGCCAGCAGCCAAGGGGCAGGGTGGGATTCACCCCTCCACTTT; CDR3aa: CASSQGAGWDSPLHF
abundance: -; j_gene: TRBJ1-5; v_gene: TRBV2; d_gene: -; CDR3nt: TGTGCCAGCAGTGATTACGGGTACAGTGCCCAGCCCCAGCATTTT; CDR3aa: CASSDYGYSAQPQHF
abundance: -; j_gene: TRBJ1-2; v_gene: TRBV10-3; d_gene: -; CDR3nt: TGTGCCATCAGTCCGGACAGATCTAACTATGGCTACACCTTC; CDR3aa: CAISPDRSNYGYTF
abundance: -; j_gene: TRBJ2-3; v_gene: TRBV28; d_gene: -; CDR3nt: TGTGCCAGCAGAACCACAGATACGCAGTATTTT; CDR3aa: CASRTTDTQYF
abundance: once; j_gene: TRBJ1-4; v_gene: TRBV7-9; d_gene: -; CDR3nt: TGTGCCAGCAGCTTGAGGGTAGGGGATGAAAAACTGTTTTTT; CDR3aa: CASSLRVGDEKLFF
abundance: -; j_gene: TRBJ2-3; v_gene: TRBV11-3; d_gene: TRBD2; CDR3nt: TGTGCCAGCAGCCCTAGCGGGGGCCTCAACACAGATACGCAGTATTTT; CDR3aa: CASSPSGGLNTDTQYF
abundance: -; j_gene: TRBJ2-2; v_gene: TRBV9; d_gene: TRBD1; CDR3nt: TGTGCCAGCAGCGTGGGTAGGACAGGGAACGCCGGGGAGCTGTTTTTT; CDR3aa: CASSVGRTGNAGELFF
abundance: -; j_gene: TRBJ1-6; v_gene: TRBV5-1; d_gene: TRBD1; CDR3nt: TGCGCCAGCAGCGCCGACAGGGGGAGCTCCTATAATTCACCCCTCCACTTT; CDR3aa: CASSADRGSSYNSPLHF